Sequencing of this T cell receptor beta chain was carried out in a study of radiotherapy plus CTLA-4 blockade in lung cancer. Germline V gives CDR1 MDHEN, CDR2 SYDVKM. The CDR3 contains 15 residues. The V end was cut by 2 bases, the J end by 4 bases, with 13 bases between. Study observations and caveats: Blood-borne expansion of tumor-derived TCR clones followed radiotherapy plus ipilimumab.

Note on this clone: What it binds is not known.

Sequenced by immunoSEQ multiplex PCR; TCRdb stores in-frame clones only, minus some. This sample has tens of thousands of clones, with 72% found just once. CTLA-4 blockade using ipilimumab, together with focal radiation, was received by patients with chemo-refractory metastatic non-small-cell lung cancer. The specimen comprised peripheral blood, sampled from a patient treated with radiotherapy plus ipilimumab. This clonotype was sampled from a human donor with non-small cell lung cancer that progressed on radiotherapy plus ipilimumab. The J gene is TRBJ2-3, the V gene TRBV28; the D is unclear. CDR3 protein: CASSLVGRDADTQYF. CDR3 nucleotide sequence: TGTGCCAGCAGTTTAGTAGGCCGCGACGCAGATACGCAGTATTTT.